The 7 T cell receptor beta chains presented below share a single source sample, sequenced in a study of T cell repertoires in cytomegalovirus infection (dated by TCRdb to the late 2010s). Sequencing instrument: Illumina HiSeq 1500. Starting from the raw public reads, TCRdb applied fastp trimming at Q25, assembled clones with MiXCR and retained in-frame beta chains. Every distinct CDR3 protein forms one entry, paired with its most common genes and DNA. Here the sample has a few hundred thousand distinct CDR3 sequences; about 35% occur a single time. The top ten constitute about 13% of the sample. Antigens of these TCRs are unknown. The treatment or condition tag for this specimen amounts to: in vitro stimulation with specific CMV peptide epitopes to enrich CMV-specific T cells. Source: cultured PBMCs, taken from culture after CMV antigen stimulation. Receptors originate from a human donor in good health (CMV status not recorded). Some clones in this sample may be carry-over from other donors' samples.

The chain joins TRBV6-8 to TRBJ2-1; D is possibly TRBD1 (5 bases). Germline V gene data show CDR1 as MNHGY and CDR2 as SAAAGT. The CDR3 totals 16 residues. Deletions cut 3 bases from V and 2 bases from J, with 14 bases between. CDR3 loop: CASSYLFGAAYNEQFF. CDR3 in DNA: TGTGCCAGCAGTTATCTGTTTGGGGCAGCCTACAATGAGCAGTTCTTC.

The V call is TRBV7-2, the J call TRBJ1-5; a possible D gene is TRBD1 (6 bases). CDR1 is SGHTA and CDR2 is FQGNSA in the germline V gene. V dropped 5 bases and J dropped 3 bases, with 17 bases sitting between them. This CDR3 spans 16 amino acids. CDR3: CASSPQGGNHNQPQHF. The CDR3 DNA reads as TGTGCCAGCAGCCCCCAAGGGGGAAATCACAATCAGCCCCAGCATTTT.

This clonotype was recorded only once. The CDR3 nucleotides are TGTGCCAGCAGCTCGAACCCCAGACTAGCGGGAGTTCCCACCGGGGAGCTGTTTTTT. As protein: CASSSNPRLAGVPTGELFF. The rearrangement uses TRBV7-3 and TRBJ2-2, with 12 bases aligning to TRBD2. The CDR3 has 19 residues. The V segment lost 4 bases and the J segment 4 bases; nucleotides outside the gene matches: 13. Germline-derived CDR1 and CDR2 are SGHTA and FQGTGA. Based on the CDR3 plus reference TRBV7-3 and TRBJ2-2, the full variable domain is GAGVSQTPSNKVTEKGKYVELRCDPISGHTALYWYRQSLGQGPEFLIYFQGTGAADDSGLPNDRFFAVRPEGSVSTLKIQRTERGDSAVYLCASSSNPRLAGVPTGELFFGEGSRLTVL.

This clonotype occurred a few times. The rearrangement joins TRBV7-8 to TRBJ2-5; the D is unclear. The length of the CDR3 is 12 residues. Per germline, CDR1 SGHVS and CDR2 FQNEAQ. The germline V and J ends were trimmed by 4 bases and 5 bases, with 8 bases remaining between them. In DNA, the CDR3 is TGTGCCAGCAGCTCGGTTCAGGAGACCCAGTACTTC. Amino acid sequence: CASSSVQETQYF.

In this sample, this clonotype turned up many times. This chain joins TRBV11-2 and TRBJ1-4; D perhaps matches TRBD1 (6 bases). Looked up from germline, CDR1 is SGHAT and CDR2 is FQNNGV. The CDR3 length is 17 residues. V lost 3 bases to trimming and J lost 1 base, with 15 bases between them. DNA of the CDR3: TGTGCCAGCAGCTTGGGTACAGGGTTCAGAACTAATGAAAAACTGTTTTTT. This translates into CASSLGTGFRTNEKLFF.

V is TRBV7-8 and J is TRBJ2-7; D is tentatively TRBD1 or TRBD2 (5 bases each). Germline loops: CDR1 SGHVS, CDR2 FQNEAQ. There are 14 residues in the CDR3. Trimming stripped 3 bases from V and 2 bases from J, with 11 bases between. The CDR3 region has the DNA TGTGCCAGCAGCTTCGGGGACGGACCCTACGAGCAGTACTTC. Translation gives CASSFGDGPYEQYF.

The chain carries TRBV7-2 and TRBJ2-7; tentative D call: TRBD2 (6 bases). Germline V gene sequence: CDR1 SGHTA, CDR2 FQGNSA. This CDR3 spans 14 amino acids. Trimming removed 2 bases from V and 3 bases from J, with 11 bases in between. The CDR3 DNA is TGTGCCAGCAGCTTAAACGGGAGAAACTACGAGCAGTACTTC. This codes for CASSLNGRNYEQYF.